This T cell receptor beta chain is from a study of cytomegalovirus exposure and HLA in healthy donors. Study conclusions and caveats: In a later analysis, at a false discovery rate of 0.05, roughly 17,000 TCR beta sequences matched HLA alleles.

PCR involved 60 Vbeta and 13 Jbeta primers. Assay used: immunoSEQ multiplex PCR; TCRdb lists only in-frame clones, some missing. Altogether just over 150,000 clones are present, 82% being singletons, with the ten largest covering under 8%. Notes on this clone: What it recognizes is unknown.

Germline V gives CDR1 LGHNA, CDR2 YSLEER. The V end lost 1 base, the J end lost 9 bases, and 15 bases lay between the germline ends. The CDR3 is 15 residues long. The TCR originated in a woman between 45 and 60 years old in good health and CMV-seropositive. The chain couples TRBV4-3 to TRBJ2-2; a weak D match, TRBD2 (7 bases). Source material: PBMCs. For the CDR3, the DNA is TGCGCCAGCAGCCAAGGAGGGGGGGGAGGAAGGGAGCTGTTTTTT. Its translation: CASSQGGGGGRELFF.